The 16 T cell receptor beta chains below were found in one sample sequenced in a study of identical twins. MiXCR, applied by TCRdb to the 5' RACE reads, yields one record per CDR3 protein. The table has about 330,000 distinct CDR3 sequences, 9% to 15% seen once. This same sample was also taken into another study, of yellow fever vaccine responses in identical twins.

Sequenced: CD8+ T cells sorted from blood. Receptor source: a woman between 18 and 30 years old in good health.

The rearrangement links TRBV29-1 to TRBJ1-1; perhaps TRBD1 as D (6 bases). The CDR3 runs to 13 residues. CDR1 is SQVTM, CDR2 ANQGSEA, per germline. Deletions cut 4 bases from V and 7 bases from J, with 16 bases between. The CDR3 loop reads CSVGRLDRDEAFF. DNA for the CDR3: TGCAGCGTTGGACGCTTGGACAGAGATGAAGCTTTCTTT.

This clonotype was seen at least ten times. The rearrangement uses TRBV5-1 and TRBJ2-5; no firm D call. CDR1 and CDR2 (germline): SGHRS, YFSETQ. The CDR3 runs 11 residues. V lost 4 bases and J lost 10, with 11 bases in between. CDR3 nucleotide sequence: TGCGCCAGCAGCCTTGGGGTTGACCAGTACTTC. It encodes CASSLGVDQYF. The full variable domain, completed using reference TRBV5-1 and TRBJ2-5, is KAGVTQTPRYLIKTRGQQVTLSCSPISGHRSVSWYQQTPGQGLQFLFEYFSETQRNKGNFPGRFSGRQFSNSRSEMNVSTLELGDSALYLCASSLGVDQYFGPGTRLLVL.

The chain combines TRBV4-1 with TRBJ2-4; possible D gene TRBD2, 5 bases. The CDR3 runs to 19 residues. The germline V gene encodes CDR1 MGHRA and CDR2 YSYEKL. V was clipped by 0 bases and J by 2 bases, with 20 bases between them. The CDR3, as DNA: TGCGCCAGCAGCCAAGATCTGTTTGGACGAGGGAATTCCAAAAACATTCAGTACTTC. Residues: CASSQDLFGRGNSKNIQYF.

This clonotype was seen more than once but under ten times. This rearrangement joins TRBV11-2 to TRBJ2-3, with 7 positions matching TRBD2. With V trimmed by 1 base and J by 0 bases, 4 bases remained unmatched. From germline, CDR1 is SGHAT and CDR2 FQNNGV. This CDR3 has 16 residues. CDR3 nucleotide sequence: TGTGCCAGCAGCTTAGCGTGGCGGGGGAGCACAGATACGCAGTATTTT. Amino acid sequence: CASSLAWRGSTDTQYF.

Ten or more counts support this clonotype. The V call is TRBV4-1, the J call TRBJ2-1; D may be TRBD1 or TRBD2 (5 bases each). Germline CDR1 reads MGHRA; CDR2 reads YSYEKL. The CDR3 is 15 residues long. V was pared by 0 bases and J by 8 bases, with 14 bases between. CDR3 DNA sequence: TGCGCCAGCAGCCAAGAAGGGACCCACCGAGATGAGCAGTTCTTC. Amino acids: CASSQEGTHRDEQFF.

This clonotype was detected only a few times. In DNA, the CDR3 is TGTGCCAGGACAGGGGACACCGGGGAGCTGTTTTTT. It codes for CARTGDTGELFF. This sequence joins TRBV2 and TRBJ2-2; 8 bases align to TRBD1. Germline V gives CDR1 SNHLY, CDR2 FYNNEI. The V gene end was trimmed by 9 bases and the J gene end by 3 bases; junction bases not matched to a gene: 0. The CDR3 has 12 amino acids. Using reference TRBV2 and TRBJ2-2 for the parts outside the CDR3, the full variable domain is EPEVTQTPSHQVTQMGQEVILRCVPISNHLYFYWYRQILGQKVEFLVSFYNNEISEKSEIFDDQFSVERPDGSNFTLKIRSTKLEDSAMYFCARTGDTGELFFGEGSRLTVL.

This clonotype was detected a few times. The rearrangement links TRBV4-1 to TRBJ1-2; D perhaps matches TRBD1 (5 bases). Trimming took 0 bases from V and 2 from J, leaving 13 bases between them. This CDR3 region has 16 residues. Germline assignment: CDR1 MGHRA and CDR2 YSYEKL. The CDR3 bases are TGCGCCAGCAGCCAAGACGGACATCCAACCAACTATGGCTACACCTTC. Translated: CASSQDGHPTNYGYTF.

This clonotype was detected many times. This chain connects TRBV4-1 to TRBJ1-2, with 7 bases identical to TRBD1. J gave up 8 bases and V 1 base, and 13 bases lay outside the gene matches. CDR1 is MGHRA, CDR2 YSYEKL, per germline. This CDR3 region has 16 residues. The CDR3 here is CASSQGGQDRAVGYTF. The CDR3 DNA reads TGCGCCAGCAGCCAAGGCGGCCAAGACAGGGCGGTCGGCTACACCTTC.

The chain carries TRBV5-6 and TRBJ1-5; D possibly corresponds to TRBD1 (5 bases). Between the trimmed V and J ends, which lost 1 base and 3 bases, there was a span of 11 bases. This CDR3 spans 15 amino acids. Looked up from germline, CDR1 is SGHDT and CDR2 is YYEEEE. The CDR3 here is CASSLYLGDNQPQHF. In nucleotides, the CDR3 is TGTGCCAGCAGCTTGTATTTGGGGGACAATCAGCCCCAGCATTTT.

This rearrangement joins TRBV11-2 to TRBJ1-5, with D possibly matching TRBD1 (6 bases). Trimming pared 5 bases from V and 2 bases from J, leaving 13 bases between. CDR1 and CDR2 (germline): SGHAT, FQNNGV. The CDR3 has 15 amino acids. Here the CDR3 DNA reads TGTGCCAGCAGCATTACAGGGAACGGCAATCAGCCCCAGCATTTT. Amino acids: CASSITGNGNQPQHF.

This clonotype was seen more than once but under ten times. The chain links TRBV24-1 to TRBJ2-1, with 7 nucleotides matching TRBD2. CDR1 and CDR2 (germline): KGHDR, SFDVKD. V was clipped by 4 bases and J by 15 bases; unmatched bases: 8. CDR3 size: 12 residues. CDR3 sequence: CATSEDSGTMFF. The CDR3 DNA follows: TGTGCCACCAGTGAGGACTCCGGGACTATGTTCTTC.

The sample holds a few counts of this clonotype. The rearrangement links TRBV7-9 to TRBJ2-1, with D unresolved. V was shortened by 7 bases and J by 0 bases, with 13 bases between the two germline ends. The CDR3 spans 15 residues. From germline, CDR1 is SEHNR and CDR2 FQNEAQ (reference sequence). The CDR3 spells CASTLSISSYNEQFF. The CDR3 nucleotides are TGTGCCAGCACCCTTAGTATTAGCTCCTACAATGAGCAGTTCTTC.

CDR3 protein: CASSFGQALETQYF. The CDR3 DNA is TGTGCCAGCAGCTTTGGACAGGCTTTAGAGACCCAGTACTTC. The chain has TRBV7-9 and TRBJ2-5; 7 nucleotides align to TRBD1. Per germline, CDR1 SEHNR and CDR2 FQNEAQ (reference sequence). This CDR3 comprises 14 residues. The V segment lost 3 bases and the J segment 4 bases; nucleotides outside the gene matches: 5.

J is TRBJ2-1 and V is TRBV10-2; tentatively, D is TRBD2 (6 bases). This CDR3 contains 12 residues. V was pared by 6 bases and J by 9 bases, with 12 bases between. Per germline, CDR1 WSHSY and CDR2 SAAADI. This chain's CDR3 is CASRDYSPEQFF. CDR3 coding DNA: TGCGCCAGCAGGGACTATTCCCCTGAGCAGTTCTTC.

The CDR3 is CASSREEGPYNEQFF. In DNA, the CDR3 is TGTGCCAGCAGTCGGGAGGAGGGCCCCTACAATGAGCAGTTCTTC. The rearrangement links TRBV6-4 to TRBJ2-1, with TRBD2 matching 7 bases. Germline V gives CDR1 MRHNA, CDR2 SNTAGT. This CDR3 contains 15 residues. The V gene end was trimmed by 5 bases and the J gene end by 2 bases; junction bases not matched to a gene: 6.

In its sample, this clonotype was seen a few times. V is TRBV7-3 and J is TRBJ2-6; possible D gene TRBD1, 6 bases. This CDR3 contains 15 residues. CDR1 and CDR2 (germline): SGHTA, FQGTGA. V was trimmed by 3 bases and J by 8 bases, leaving 14 bases between them. The CDR3 DNA reads TGTGCCAGCAGCTTTACAGGGTTAGAGACCAACGTCCTGACTTTC. The encoded protein is CASSFTGLETNVLTF.